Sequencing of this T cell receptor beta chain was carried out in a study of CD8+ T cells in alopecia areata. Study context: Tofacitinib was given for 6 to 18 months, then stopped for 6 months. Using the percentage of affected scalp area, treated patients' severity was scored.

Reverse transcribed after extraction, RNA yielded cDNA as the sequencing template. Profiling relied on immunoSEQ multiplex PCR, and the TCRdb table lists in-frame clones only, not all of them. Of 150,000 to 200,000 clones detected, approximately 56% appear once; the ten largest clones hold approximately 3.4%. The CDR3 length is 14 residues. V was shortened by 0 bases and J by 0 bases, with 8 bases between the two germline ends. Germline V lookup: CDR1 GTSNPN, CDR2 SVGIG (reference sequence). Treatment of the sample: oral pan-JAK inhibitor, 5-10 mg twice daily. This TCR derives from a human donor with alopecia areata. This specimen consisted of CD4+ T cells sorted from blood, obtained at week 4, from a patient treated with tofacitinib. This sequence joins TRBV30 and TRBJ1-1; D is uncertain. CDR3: CAWSVRLLNTEAFF. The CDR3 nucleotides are TGTGCCTGGAGTGTGCGCCTATTGAACACTGAAGCTTTCTTT.